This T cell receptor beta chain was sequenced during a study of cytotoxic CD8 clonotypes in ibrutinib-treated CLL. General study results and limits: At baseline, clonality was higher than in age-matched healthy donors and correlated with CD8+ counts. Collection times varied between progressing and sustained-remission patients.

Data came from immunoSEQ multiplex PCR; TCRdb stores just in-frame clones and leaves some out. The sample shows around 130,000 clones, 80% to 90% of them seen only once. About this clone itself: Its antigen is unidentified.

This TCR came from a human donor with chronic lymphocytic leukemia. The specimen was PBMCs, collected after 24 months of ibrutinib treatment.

As DNA, the CDR3 is TGTGCCAGCAGCTTGAGGAGTGTTGGGGCTGAAGCTTTCTTT. The encoded protein is CASSLRSVGAEAFF. The gene calls are TRBV5-4 and TRBJ1-1, with D hard to call. Trimming pared 1 base from V and 6 bases from J, leaving 13 bases between. Germline V CDR1 and CDR2: SGHNT, YYREEE (reference sequence). The CDR3 totals 14 residues.